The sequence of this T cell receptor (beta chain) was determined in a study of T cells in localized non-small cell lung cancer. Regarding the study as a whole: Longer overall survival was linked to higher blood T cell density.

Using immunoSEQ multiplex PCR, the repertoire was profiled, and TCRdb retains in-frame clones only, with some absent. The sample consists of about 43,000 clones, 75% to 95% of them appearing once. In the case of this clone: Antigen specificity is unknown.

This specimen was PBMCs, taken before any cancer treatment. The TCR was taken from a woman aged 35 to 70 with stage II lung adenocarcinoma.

CDR3 DNA: TGTGCCAGCAGCCCAAGGACAGGGGCTGGTGAAAAACTGTTTTTT. This codes for CASSPRTGAGEKLFF. The chain couples TRBV28 to TRBJ1-4; 9 bases line up with TRBD1. V lost 6 bases to trimming and J lost 7 bases; unmatched junction nucleotides: 9. Germline assignment: CDR1 MDHEN and CDR2 SYDVKM. The CDR3 loop spans 15 amino acids.